These T cell receptor beta chains were read from a single sample in a study of early T cells in non-severe SARS-CoV-2 infection. Via MiXCR, TCRdb re-called the 5' RACE reads, giving one row per CDR3 protein. The sample carries about 50,000 distinct CDR3 sequences, approximately 8.5% recorded once. The specimen sequenced was whole blood. These receptors were taken from an adult who was a healthcare worker with PCR-confirmed SARS-CoV-2 infection or an uninfected control (not recorded which). Both conserved end residues are part of each CDR3. A D gene is named only where the DNA matches it firmly. A row's size may be missing; if present it is once, few, many or a size class.

d_call,j_call,v_call,clone_size,cdr3_nt,cdr3_aa
NA,TRBJ2-1,TRBV7-2,NA,TGTGCCGGCAGCCAAGCGAATGAGCAGTTCTTC,CAGSQANEQFF
TRBD2,TRBJ2-4,TRBV28,many,TGTGCCAGCAGTTTATCTTCCACAAGCGGGACCGAAAACATTCAGTACTTC,CASSLSSTSGTENIQYF
NA,TRBJ2-2,TRBV10-3,NA,TGTGCCATCAGTGAGAGTGCCCGGAGTCCGAACACCGGGGAGCTGTTTTTT,CAISESARSPNTGELFF
TRBD2,TRBJ2-3,TRBV28,few,TGTGCCAGCAGTCCGCCGAGCGGGAGGGCCGGGACAGATACGCAGTATTTT,CASSPPSGRAGTDTQYF
NA,TRBJ2-3,TRBV6-2/TRBV6-3,few,TGTGCCAGCAGTTACTCGTGGAGGGAGCTGTCTTTCAGCACAGATACGCAGTATTTT,CASSYSWRELSFSTDTQYF
NA,TRBJ2-7,TRBV7-9,many,TGTGCCAGCAGCTTTGCGGGATCCAATCGCGAGCAGTACTTC,CASSFAGSNREQYF
NA,TRBJ1-4,TRBV5-5,many,TGTGCCAGCAGCCCCCTGGATCGGAGAGGGGAACTGTTTTTT,CASSPLDRRGELFF
NA,TRBJ2-1,TRBV5-1,few,TGCGCCAGCAGCTCGGGCCCGCCTTACGGTAATGAGCAGTTCTTC,CASSSGPPYGNEQFF
NA,TRBJ1-1,TRBV12-3/TRBV12-4,many,TGTGCCAGCAGTCCAGGCCAATTGGGCACTGAAGCTTTCTTT,CASSPGQLGTEAFF
NA,TRBJ1-1,TRBV28,NA,TGTGCCAGCAGTCAATGGGGCAAGAACACTGAAGCTTTCTTT,CASSQWGKNTEAFF
NA,TRBJ2-1,TRBV29-1,many,TGCGCAGCGCGTAGAGACAATGAGCAGTTCTTC,CAARRDNEQFF